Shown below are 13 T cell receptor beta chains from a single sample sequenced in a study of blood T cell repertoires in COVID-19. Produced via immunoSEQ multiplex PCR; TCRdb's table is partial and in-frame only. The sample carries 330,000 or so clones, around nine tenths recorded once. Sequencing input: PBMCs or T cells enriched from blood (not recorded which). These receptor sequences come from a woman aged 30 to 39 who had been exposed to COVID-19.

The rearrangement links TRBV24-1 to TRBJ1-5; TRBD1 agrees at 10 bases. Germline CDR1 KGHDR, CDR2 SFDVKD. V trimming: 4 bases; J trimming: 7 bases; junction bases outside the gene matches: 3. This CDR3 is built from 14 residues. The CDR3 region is CATSETGGGQPQHF. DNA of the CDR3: TGTGCCACCAGTGAGACAGGGGGCGGGCAGCCCCAGCATTTT.

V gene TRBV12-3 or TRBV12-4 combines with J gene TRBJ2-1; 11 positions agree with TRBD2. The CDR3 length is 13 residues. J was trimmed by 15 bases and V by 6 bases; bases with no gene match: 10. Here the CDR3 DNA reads TGTGCCAGCAGACACGTACTAGCGGGAGATGTGTTCTTC. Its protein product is CASRHVLAGDVFF.

CDR3 in DNA: TGTGCCAGCAGCGCCATGCCTAGCGGGGGGCTGAACACCGGGGAGCTGTTTTTT. Its protein product is CASSAMPSGGLNTGELFF. The chain couples TRBV7-7 to TRBJ2-2; 11 bases align to TRBD2. Unmatched junction bases numbered 9, after V lost 5 bases and J lost 1 base. From germline, CDR1 is SSHAT and CDR2 FNYEAQ (reference sequence). The CDR3 extends over 18 amino acids. The full variable domain, its missing parts supplied by reference TRBV7-7 and TRBJ2-2, is GAGVSQSPRYKVTKRGQDVTLRCDPISSHATLYWYQQALGQGPEFLTYFNYEAQPDKSGLPSDRFSAERPEGSISTLTIQRTEQRDSAMYRCASSAMPSGGLNTGELFFGEGSRLTVL.

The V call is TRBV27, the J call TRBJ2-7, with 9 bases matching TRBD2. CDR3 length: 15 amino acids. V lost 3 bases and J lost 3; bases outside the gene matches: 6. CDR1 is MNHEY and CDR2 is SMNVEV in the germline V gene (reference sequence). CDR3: CASSFQAAGGYEQYF. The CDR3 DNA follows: TGTGCCAGCAGTTTTCAGGCAGCGGGAGGCTACGAGCAGTACTTC.

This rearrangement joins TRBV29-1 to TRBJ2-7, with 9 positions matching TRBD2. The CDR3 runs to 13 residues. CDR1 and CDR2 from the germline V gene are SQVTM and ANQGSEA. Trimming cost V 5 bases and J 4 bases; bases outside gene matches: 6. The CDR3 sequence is CSVSELAGYEQYF. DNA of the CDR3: TGCAGCGTTTCGGAACTAGCGGGTTACGAGCAGTACTTC.

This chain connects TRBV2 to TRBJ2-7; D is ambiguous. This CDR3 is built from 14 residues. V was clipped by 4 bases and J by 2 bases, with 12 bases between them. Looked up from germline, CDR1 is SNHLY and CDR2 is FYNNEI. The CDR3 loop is CASSGSHTAYEQYF. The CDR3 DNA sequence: TGTGCCAGCAGTGGTTCGCACACAGCCTACGAGCAGTACTTC.

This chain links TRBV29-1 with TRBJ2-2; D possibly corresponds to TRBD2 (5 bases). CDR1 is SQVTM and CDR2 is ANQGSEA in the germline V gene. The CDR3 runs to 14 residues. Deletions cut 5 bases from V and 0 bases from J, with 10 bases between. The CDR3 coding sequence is TGCAGCGTTTGGGCCGGGGCGAACACCGGGGAGCTGTTTTTT. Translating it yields CSVWAGANTGELFF.

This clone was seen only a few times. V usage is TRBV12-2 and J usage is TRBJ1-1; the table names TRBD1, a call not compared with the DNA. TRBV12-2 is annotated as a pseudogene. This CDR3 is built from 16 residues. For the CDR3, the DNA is TGTGCAAGTCGCTTAGGGCCGCGCAGGGAAGTCACTGAAGCTTTCTTT. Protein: CASRLGPRREVTEAFF.

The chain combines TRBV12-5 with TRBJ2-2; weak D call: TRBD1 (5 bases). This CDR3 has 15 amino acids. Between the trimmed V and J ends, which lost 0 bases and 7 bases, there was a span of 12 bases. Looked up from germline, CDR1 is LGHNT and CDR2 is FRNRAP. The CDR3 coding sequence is TGTGCTAGTGGTTTGGTCAGCGCAGGGTTCGGGGAGCTGTTTTTT. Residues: CASGLVSAGFGELFF.

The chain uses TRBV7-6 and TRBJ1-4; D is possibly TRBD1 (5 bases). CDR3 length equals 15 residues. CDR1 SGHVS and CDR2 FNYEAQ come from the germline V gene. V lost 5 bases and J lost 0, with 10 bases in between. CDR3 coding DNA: TGTGCCAGCAGCACCGCAGGGTCAACTAATGAAAAACTGTTTTTT. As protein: CASSTAGSTNEKLFF.

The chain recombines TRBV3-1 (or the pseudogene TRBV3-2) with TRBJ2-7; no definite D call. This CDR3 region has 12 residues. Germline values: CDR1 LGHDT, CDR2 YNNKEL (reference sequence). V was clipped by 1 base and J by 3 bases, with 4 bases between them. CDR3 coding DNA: TGTGCCAGCAGCCAAGGCTACTACGAGCAGTACTTC. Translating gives CASSQGYYEQYF.

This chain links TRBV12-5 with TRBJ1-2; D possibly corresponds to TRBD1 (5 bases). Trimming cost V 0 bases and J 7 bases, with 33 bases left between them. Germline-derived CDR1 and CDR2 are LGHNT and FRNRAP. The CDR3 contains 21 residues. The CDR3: CASGLVQVMAGPSSQRAGYTF. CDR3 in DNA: TGTGCTAGTGGTTTGGTACAGGTAATGGCAGGGCCGTCATCCCAACGGGCTGGCTACACCTTC.

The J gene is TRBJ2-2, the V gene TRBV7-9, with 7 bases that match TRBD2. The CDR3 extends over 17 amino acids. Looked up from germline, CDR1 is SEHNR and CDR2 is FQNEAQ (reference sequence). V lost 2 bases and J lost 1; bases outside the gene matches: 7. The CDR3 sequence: CASSLWPLALNTGELFF. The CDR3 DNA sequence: TGTGCCAGCAGCTTATGGCCACTAGCGCTGAACACCGGGGAGCTGTTTTTT.